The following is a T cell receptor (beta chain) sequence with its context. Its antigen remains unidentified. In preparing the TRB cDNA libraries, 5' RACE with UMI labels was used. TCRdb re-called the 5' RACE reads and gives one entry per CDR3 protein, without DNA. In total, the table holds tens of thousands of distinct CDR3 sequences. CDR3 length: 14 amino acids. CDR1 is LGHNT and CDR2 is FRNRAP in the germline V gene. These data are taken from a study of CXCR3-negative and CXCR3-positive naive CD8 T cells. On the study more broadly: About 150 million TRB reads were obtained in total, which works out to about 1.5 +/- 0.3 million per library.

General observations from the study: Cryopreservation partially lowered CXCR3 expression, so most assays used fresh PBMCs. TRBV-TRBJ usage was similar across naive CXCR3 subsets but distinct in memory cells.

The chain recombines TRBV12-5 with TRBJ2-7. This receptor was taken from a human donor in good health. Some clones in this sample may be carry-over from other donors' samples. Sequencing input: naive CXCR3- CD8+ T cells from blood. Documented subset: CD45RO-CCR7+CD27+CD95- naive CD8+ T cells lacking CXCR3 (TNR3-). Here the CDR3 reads CASGLGTGIYEQYF.